The 16 T cell receptor beta chains presented below share a single source sample, sequenced in a study of neurological immune-mediated disorders. TCRdb processed the 5' RACE reads anew with MiXCR; each CDR3 protein has one entry. The sample yields approximately 51,000 distinct CDR3 sequences, 3% to 4% seen once. The sequenced sample was PBMCs. Receptors originate from a middle-aged man with multiple sclerosis.

This clonotype appeared many times. V gene TRBV19 combines with J gene TRBJ1-5; no firm D call. The V gene's germline CDR1 is LNHDA and CDR2 SQIVND (reference sequence). V was shortened by 6 bases and J by 6 bases, with 9 bases between the two germline ends. The CDR3 extends over 12 amino acids. The DNA for the CDR3 is TGTGCCAGTAGCGCGAGGTTTCAGCCCCAGCATTTT. As protein: CASSARFQPQHF.

This clonotype has at least ten counts. The genes are TRBV3-2 and TRBJ2-1. TRBV3-2 is shown as a pseudogene. The CDR3 length is 15 residues. The CDR3 nucleotides are TGTGCCAGCAGCCTACGGGTGAGCTCCTACAATGAGCAGTTCTTC. This translates into CASSLRVSSYNEQFF.

This clonotype was counted ten times or more. V usage is TRBV12-3 or TRBV12-4 and J usage is TRBJ1-5, with unresolved D. The CDR3 covers 13 residues. The ends were cut back, 9 bases at V and 10 bases at J, with 19 bases in the middle. The CDR3 sequence is CASSQNTISPQHF. The CDR3 DNA reads TGTGCCAGTTCACAAAATACAATCAGCCCCCAGCATTTT.

This clonotype was seen many times. This chain joins TRBV6-1 and TRBJ1-2; TRBD1 matches at 8 bases. Looked up from germline, CDR1 is MNHNS and CDR2 is SASEGT. This CDR3 spans 15 amino acids. After removal of 6 bases from V and 4 bases from J, the junction contained 10 bases not matched to a gene. The DNA of the CDR3 is TGTGCCAGCAGGTTGGGACAGGCTCACCTCTATGGCTACACCTTC. Its protein is CASRLGQAHLYGYTF.

This clonotype has at least ten counts. The V and J genes are TRBV7-2 and TRBJ2-1; D perhaps matches TRBD1 (6 bases). V shed 4 bases and J shed 3 bases, with 10 bases lying between them. CDR3 length: 14 amino acids. The germline CDR1 and CDR2 sequences are SGHTA and FQGNSA. The CDR3 DNA reads as TGTGCCAGCAGCTCCCGACAGGTCTACAATGAGCAGTTCTTC. Its protein is CASSSRQVYNEQFF.

This clonotype came up many times. The J gene is TRBJ2-7, the V gene TRBV7-2; 9 bases are a match to TRBD1. CDR3 length: 13 amino acids. Trimming took 4 bases from V and 5 from J; bases not matched to a gene: 3. Germline-derived CDR1 and CDR2 are SGHTA and FQGNSA. CDR3 sequence: CASSSRDRDEQYF. For the CDR3, the DNA is TGTGCCAGCAGCTCCCGGGACAGGGACGAGCAGTACTTC.

This clonotype has a count of ten or more. V and J are TRBV29-1 and TRBJ1-5; 9 bases align to TRBD1. Per the germline V gene, CDR1 is SQVTM and CDR2 is ANQGSEA. The junction had 8 bases not matched to a gene; V was cut back by 7 bases and J by 7 bases. The CDR3 has 13 residues. DNA for the CDR3: TGCAGCGCCTCCCGGGACAGGGACCAGCCCCAGCATTTT. Translating it yields CSASRDRDQPQHF. The variable domain in full, with the rest retrieved from reference TRBV29-1 and TRBJ1-5, is SAVISQKPSRDICQRGTSLTIQCQVDSQVTMMFWYRQQPGQSLTLIATANQGSEATYESGFVIDKFPISRPNLTFSTLTVSNMSPEDSSIYLCSASRDRDQPQHFGDGTRLSIL.

This clonotype showed up many times. Its ends do not fully match the called genes, so a read error is possible. This rearrangement joins TRBV3-1 to TRBJ1-5; no clear D. Germline lookup yields CDR1 LGHDT and CDR2 YNNKEL (reference sequence). The CDR3 has 12 residues. In DNA form, the CDR3 reads TGTGCCAGCAGCCCTCCCTTGGGTTTACAGAATTTT. Translating gives CASSPPLGLQNF.

This clonotype came up once. This chain links TRBV2 with TRBJ2-1; D gene uncertain. Germline CDR1 and CDR2: SNHLY and FYNNEI. The CDR3 covers 15 residues. V dropped 3 bases and J dropped 7 bases, with 16 bases sitting between them. In nucleotides, the CDR3 is TGTGCCAGCAGTGAGTTGGCTAGACGGGTTAATGAGCAGTTCTTC. It translates to CASSELARRVNEQFF.

This rearrangement joins TRBV10-2 to TRBJ2-5; 7 bases are a match to TRBD1. V gave up 10 bases and J gave up 2 bases; unmatched junction bases: 4. CDR1 is WSHSY and CDR2 is SAAADI in the germline V gene. CDR3 length: 12 amino acids. CDR3 DNA sequence: TGCGCCACCGGGACAGAACAAGAGACCCAGTACTTC. Amino acid sequence: CATGTEQETQYF.

This clonotype was seen many times. This sequence joins TRBV24-1 and TRBJ1-5; D unclear. Trimming pared 5 bases from V and 0 bases from J, leaving 4 bases between. This CDR3 is 13 amino acids long. The V gene's germline CDR1 is KGHDR and CDR2 SFDVKD. CDR3 protein: CATSAYSNQPQHF. Here the CDR3 DNA reads TGTGCCACCAGTGCGTATAGCAATCAGCCCCAGCATTTT.

Ten or more counts support this clonotype. As DNA, the CDR3 is TGTGCCAGCAGCGGGATAGCGAGATCCTACAATGAGCAGTTCTTC. Translated, it gives CASSGIARSYNEQFF. This chain connects TRBV3-1 to TRBJ2-1, with D perhaps matching TRBD2 (5 bases). Trimming took 5 bases from V and 1 from J, leaving 12 bases between them. The germline gives CDR1 LGHDT, CDR2 YNNKEL (reference sequence). CDR3 length: 15 amino acids.

In this sample, this clonotype turned up many times. This sequence joins TRBV20-1 and TRBJ1-6, with D possibly matching TRBD1 (5 bases). With 1 base removed from V and 7 bases from J, the gap between germline ends came to 20 bases. The CDR3 has 17 residues. Germline CDR1 and CDR2: DFQATT and SNEGSKA (reference sequence). The CDR3 DNA reads as TGCAGTGCTAGAGCGGCACAGGCCCAAGTGACCAATTCACCCCTCCACTTT. This encodes CSARAAQAQVTNSPLHF.

This clonotype was picked up many times. The rearrangement links TRBV5-6 to TRBJ2-7; tentative D call: TRBD1 (6 bases). Looked up from germline, CDR1 is SGHDT and CDR2 is YYEEEE. This CDR3 comprises 16 residues. The V end was cut by 2 bases, the J end by 6 bases, with 21 bases between. The CDR3 loop is CASSLAGTSSFGEQYF. The DNA of the CDR3 is TGTGCCAGCAGCTTAGCCGGGACAAGCTCCTTCGGCGAGCAGTACTTC. The full variable domain, with the rest looked up from reference TRBV5-6 and TRBJ2-7, is DAGVTQSPTHLIKTRGQQVTLRCSPKSGHDTVSWYQQALGQGPQFIFQYYEEEERQRGNFPDRFSGHQFPNYSSELNVNALLLGDSALYLCASSLAGTSSFGEQYFGPGTRLTVT.

This clonotype was seen repeatedly, ten times or more. The CDR3 region is CASTSPGLGTQYF. The CDR3 nucleotides are TGTGCCAGCACCTCCCCGGGCCTCGGGACCCAGTACTTC. J is TRBJ2-5 and V is TRBV6-5; the D is unclear. Germline V gene sequence: CDR1 MNHEY, CDR2 SVGAGI. With 7 bases removed from V and 7 bases from J, the gap between germline ends came to 16 bases. The CDR3 is 13 amino acids.

This clonotype was detected many times. The gene calls are TRBV5-1 and TRBJ1-4, with TRBD1 identical over 9 bases. The CDR3 loop spans 14 amino acids. Trimming removed 1 base from V and 8 bases from J; junction bases left unmatched: 3. Looked up from germline, CDR1 is SGHRS and CDR2 is YFSETQ. The chain's CDR3 is CASSLTGGGEKLFF. The CDR3 coding sequence is TGCGCCAGCAGCTTGACAGGGGGCGGCGAAAAACTGTTTTTT.